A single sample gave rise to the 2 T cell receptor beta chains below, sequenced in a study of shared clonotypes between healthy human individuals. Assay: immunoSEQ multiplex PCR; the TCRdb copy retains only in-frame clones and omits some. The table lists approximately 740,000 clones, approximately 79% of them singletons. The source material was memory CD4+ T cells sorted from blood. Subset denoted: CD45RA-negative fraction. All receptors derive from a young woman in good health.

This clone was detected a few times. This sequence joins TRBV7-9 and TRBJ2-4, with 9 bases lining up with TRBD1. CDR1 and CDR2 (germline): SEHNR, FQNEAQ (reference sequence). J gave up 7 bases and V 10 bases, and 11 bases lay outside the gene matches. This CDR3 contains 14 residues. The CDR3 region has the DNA TGTGCCATAGGGACAGGGCCAGGAGGGAACATTCAGTACTTC. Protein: CAIGTGPGGNIQYF.

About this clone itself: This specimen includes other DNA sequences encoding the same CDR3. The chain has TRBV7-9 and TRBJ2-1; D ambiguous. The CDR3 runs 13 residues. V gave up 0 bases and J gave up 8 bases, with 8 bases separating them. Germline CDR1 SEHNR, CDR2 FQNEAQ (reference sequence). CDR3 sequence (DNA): TGTGCCAGCAGCTTAGCGGGAAGCGATGAGCAGTTCTTC. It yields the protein CASSLAGSDEQFF. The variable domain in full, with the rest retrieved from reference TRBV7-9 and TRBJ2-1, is DTGVSQNPRHKITKRGQNVTFRCDPISEHNRLYWYRQTLGQGPEFLTYFQNEAQLEKSRLLSDRFSAERPKGSFSTLEIQRTEQGDSAMYLCASSLAGSDEQFFGPGTRLTVL.